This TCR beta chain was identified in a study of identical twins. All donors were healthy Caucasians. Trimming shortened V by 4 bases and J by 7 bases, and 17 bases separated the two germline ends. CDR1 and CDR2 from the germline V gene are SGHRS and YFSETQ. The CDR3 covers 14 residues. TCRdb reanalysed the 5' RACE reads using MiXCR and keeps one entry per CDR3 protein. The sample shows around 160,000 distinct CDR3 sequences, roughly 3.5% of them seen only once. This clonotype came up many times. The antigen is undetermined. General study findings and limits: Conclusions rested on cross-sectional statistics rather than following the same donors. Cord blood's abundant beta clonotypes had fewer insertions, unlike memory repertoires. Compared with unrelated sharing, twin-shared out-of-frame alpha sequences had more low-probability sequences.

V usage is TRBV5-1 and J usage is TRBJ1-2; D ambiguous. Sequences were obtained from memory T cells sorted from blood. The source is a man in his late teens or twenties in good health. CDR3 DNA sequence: TGCGCCAGCAGCCCAATGGTCGGGGTCTCTGGCTACACCTTC. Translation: CASSPMVGVSGYTF.